One and the same sample provided the 5 T cell receptor beta chains below, sequenced in a study of spatial heterogeneity in lung cancer. The time point denotes: blood at routine non-recurrence follow-up after resection. From the 5' RACE reads, TCRdb called clonotypes with MiXCR, one entry per CDR3 protein. The sample yields 18,000 or so distinct CDR3 sequences, about 10% seen once. This sample comprised PBMCs, obtained at follow-up. The receptors derive from a male donor with early-stage non-small cell lung cancer.

This clonotype has a count of ten or more. The J gene is TRBJ2-5, the V gene TRBV5-1, with D uncertain. The CDR3 extends over 15 amino acids. Germline V gives CDR1 SGHRS, CDR2 YFSETQ. Trimming took off 0 bases at V and 3 bases at J, with 12 bases between the two ends. The CDR3 sequence is CASSLAPGSEETQYF. The CDR3 region has the DNA TGCGCCAGCAGCTTGGCCCCCGGGTCAGAAGAGACCCAGTACTTC.

This clonotype appeared a few times. The chain uses TRBV7-2 and TRBJ1-1; D is unresolved. The V gene's germline CDR1 is SGHTA and CDR2 FQGNSA. The V and J ends lost 5 bases and 5 bases respectively, with 9 bases between them. The CDR3 contains 12 residues. CDR3 DNA: TGTGCCAGCAGCCCCCGTGGGACTGAAGCTTTCTTT. Protein product: CASSPRGTEAFF.

This clonotype was recorded at least ten times. V is TRBV5-8 and J is TRBJ2-7, with 7 bases lining up with TRBD1. Germline V gene sequence: CDR1 SGHTS, CDR2 YDEGEE. The ends lost 4 bases at V and 1 base at J; junction bases unmatched: 5. The CDR3 consists of 14 residues. CDR3 loop: CASSPRTGSYEQYF. The CDR3 coding sequence is TGTGCCAGCAGCCCTAGGACAGGATCCTACGAGCAGTACTTC. Based on the CDR3 plus reference TRBV5-8 and TRBJ2-7, the full variable domain is EAGVTQSPTHLIKTRGQQATLRCSPISGHTSVYWYQQALGLGLQFLLWYDEGEERNRGNFPPRFSGRQFPNYSSELNVNALELEDSALYLCASSPRTGSYEQYFGPGTRLTVT.

At least ten counts were recorded for this clonotype. This rearrangement joins TRBV7-9 to TRBJ2-7; 7 bases are shared with TRBD2. This CDR3 spans 14 amino acids. V was clipped by 5 bases and J by 5 bases; unmatched bases: 9. Per the germline V gene, CDR1 is SEHNR and CDR2 is FQNEAQ (reference sequence). The CDR3 protein is CASSPRTSSDEQYF. Written as DNA, the CDR3 is TGTGCCAGCAGCCCGAGGACTAGTTCAGACGAGCAGTACTTC.

This clonotype was counted ten times or more. Sequence at one end of the junction differs from germline and may be a read error. J is TRBJ2-7 and V is TRBV5-1; perhaps TRBD2 as D (7 bases). The CDR3 length is 14 residues. Germline CDR1 SGHRS, CDR2 YFSETQ. In DNA, the CDR3 is TGCGCCAGCAGCTCCCGCGGGGGCTCCCACGAGCAGTACTTC. Amino acid sequence: CASSSRGGSHEQYF.